This TCR beta chain was retrieved from a study of Ad26.COV2.S vaccination and SARS-CoV-2 variants. Measured with immunoSEQ multiplex PCR; TCRdb has only the in-frame clones, and not every one. This table holds 300,000 to 350,000 clones, 88% found once. With 7 bases removed from V and 2 bases from J, the gap between germline ends came to 8 bases. The CDR3 has 13 amino acids. Germline values: CDR1 SNHLY, CDR2 FYNNEI. Treatment described: around 19 received Ad26.COV2.S at low or high dose, single or two shots; about 5 received placebo; per-sample allocation not given. Sampling was done on day 63 after the first vaccine or placebo injection. Immunization relied on an Ad26 vector, which expressed Wuhan-strain SARS-CoV-2 spike.

Sequences were derived from peripheral blood, sampled in a trial of Ad26.COV2.S vaccine versus placebo. The receptor comes from a person between 18 and 59 years old who received the Ad26.COV2.S COVID-19 vaccine or a placebo. The genes are TRBV2 and TRBJ1-4; D gene uncertain. The CDR3 nucleotides are TGTGCCAGCAAACCGCCGACTAATGAAAAACTGTTTTTT. Its protein is CASKPPTNEKLFF.